These 4 T cell receptor beta chains were sequenced from one sample in a study of blood T cell repertoires in COVID-19. Profiling relied on immunoSEQ multiplex PCR, and the TCRdb table lists in-frame clones only, not all of them. The sample records 350,000 to 450,000 clones, 85% being singletons. Source material: peripheral blood. All receptors derive from a woman between 18 and 29 years old with acute or convalescent COVID-19.

This rearrangement joins TRBV9 to TRBJ2-1, with TRBD2 identical over 9 bases. The CDR3 totals 14 residues. The germline gives CDR1 SGDLS, CDR2 YYNGEE. Trimming removed 4 bases from V and 8 bases from J; junction bases left unmatched: 7. CDR3 protein: CASSPGTSWDEQFF. The CDR3, as DNA: TGTGCCAGCAGCCCAGGGACTAGCTGGGATGAGCAGTTCTTC.

V and J are TRBV5-1 and TRBJ1-6; D is undetermined. The CDR3 consists of 13 residues. Trimming cost V 7 bases and J 7 bases, with 12 bases left between them. CDR1 SGHRS and CDR2 YFSETQ come from the germline V gene. Here the CDR3 reads CASSRQENSPLHF. The CDR3 nucleotides are TGCGCCAGCTCCCGGCAGGAAAATTCACCCCTCCACTTT.

This chain uses TRBV7-9 with TRBJ1-1, with D perhaps matching TRBD1 (6 bases). V gave up 4 bases and J gave up 3 bases, with 9 bases separating them. CDR1 is SEHNR and CDR2 is FQNEAQ in the germline V gene (reference sequence). This CDR3 has 13 amino acids. The CDR3 spells CASSSDSHTEAFF. In DNA, the CDR3 is TGTGCCAGCAGCTCGGACAGCCACACTGAAGCTTTCTTT.

The V call is TRBV5-1, the J call TRBJ2-2; 12 nucleotides agree with TRBD1. In germline, CDR1 is SGHRS, CDR2 YFSETQ. CDR3 length: 16 amino acids. The junction had 6 bases not matched to a gene; V was cut back by 3 bases and J by 6 bases. The CDR3 bases are TGCGCCAGCAGCTACTTGGGGACAGGGGGCTCCGGGGAGCTGTTTTTT. Encoded protein: CASSYLGTGGSGELFF. The variable domain in full, with the rest retrieved from reference TRBV5-1 and TRBJ2-2, is KAGVTQTPRYLIKTRGQQVTLSCSPISGHRSVSWYQQTPGQGLQFLFEYFSETQRNKGNFPGRFSGRQFSNSRSEMNVSTLELGDSALYLCASSYLGTGGSGELFFGEGSRLTVL.